This T cell receptor beta chain was recovered during a study of T cells in Graves' hyperthyroidism and ophthalmopathy. This CDR3 contains 15 residues. V was pared by 3 bases and J by 4 bases, with 7 bases of the junction left unmatched. CDR1 and CDR2 from the germline V gene are MNHNS and SASEGT. What was amplified from RNA transcripts were TCR beta CDR3 regions. TCR CDR3 regions were first amplified by RT-PCR with HTBI primers. TCRdb fed the multiplex PCR reads into MiXCR, producing one record per CDR3 protein. The profile shows some 500,000 distinct CDR3 sequences, about an eighth of them singletons. Newly diagnosed hyperthyroidism patients aged 18 to 65 years had disease lasting under 2 months. Diagnosis rested on symptoms, serum thyroxine and TRAb, thyroid ultrasound, and orbital computed tomography. Fresh 10 ml peripheral blood yielded PBMCs.

The chain combines TRBV6-1 with TRBJ2-3, with 7 bases matching TRBD2. The sequence was obtained from a young woman with Graves' hyperthyroidism. The sample was blood. The CDR3 DNA follows: TGTGCCAGCAGTGATCTGGCGGGAGTGGCAGATACGCAGTATTTT. Translating it yields CASSDLAGVADTQYF.